The following is a T cell receptor beta chain sequence with its context. Libraries were prepared by immunoSEQ multiplex PCR; TCRdb keeps only in-frame clonotypes and omits some of them. This sample has about 250,000 clones, with about 83% found just once. This specimen comes from a study of Ad26.COV2.S vaccination and SARS-CoV-2 variants. The treatment: 15 to 20 received Ad26.COV2.S at low or high dose, single or two shots; roughly 5 received placebo; per-sample allocation not given. It was on day 63 after the first vaccine or placebo injection that samples were taken. Germline loops: CDR1 GTSNPN, CDR2 SVGIG (reference sequence). Between the trimmed V and J ends, which lost 2 bases and 9 bases, there was a span of 20 bases. This CDR3 contains 15 residues.

The V call is TRBV30, the J call TRBJ2-1, with a weak D call TRBD1 (6 bases). The sequence derives from a person aged 18 to 59 who received the Ad26.COV2.S COVID-19 vaccine or a placebo. This material consisted of peripheral blood, taken in a trial of Ad26.COV2.S vaccine versus placebo. The DNA of the CDR3 is TGTGCCTGGAGTCCGCGTGTGGGGGCGACGGCTGAGCAGTTCTTC. As protein: CAWSPRVGATAEQFF.